This TCR beta chain comes out of a study of circulating tumor DNA in untreated peripheral T-cell lymphoma. Clones were read by immunoSEQ multiplex PCR, and TCRdb kept only the in-frame ones, dropping some. The table records some 7,300 clones, about 75% of them present only once. The CDR3 sequence is 17 residues long. Between the trimmed V and J ends, which lost 10 bases and 0 bases, there was a span of 24 bases. From germline, CDR1 is MNHGY and CDR2 SAAAGT. Input material: tumor tissue. The source of this sequence is a human donor with peripheral T-cell lymphoma. This sequence joins TRBV6-8 and TRBJ1-1; D gene unclear. CDR3 coding DNA: TGTGCCACATTAAAACCGGGAACCAAAACAGTGAACACTGAAGCTTTCTTT. It translates to CATLKPGTKTVNTEAFF.